The sample holds a few counts of the clone carrying this TCR beta chain. The sample originates from a study of T-cell memory formation after mild COVID-19. Germline loops: CDR1 DFQATT, CDR2 SNEGSKA (reference sequence). This CDR3 contains 14 residues. V was clipped by 6 bases and J by 4 bases; unmatched bases: 7. TCRdb reprocessed the 5' RACE reads with MiXCR, giving one entry per CDR3 protein. The data contain roughly 310,000 distinct CDR3 sequences, approximately 16% of them singletons. The receptor comes from a young man who had mild COVID-19 (a few samples of this study predate the infection). Cell type and time point are not known. The specimen was PBMCs or a T cell subset sorted from them (not recorded which). The rearrangement uses TRBV20-1 and TRBJ2-5, with 11 bases fitting TRBD2. DNA for the CDR3: TGCAGTGCCACGAGGACTAGCGGGCCAGAGACCCAGTACTTC. Protein product: CSATRTSGPETQYF.